The clone carrying this TCR beta chain was counted only a few times. This specimen belongs to a study of blood T cells in healthy people across ages. CDR3 length: 14 amino acids. V dropped 0 bases and J dropped 1 base, with 4 bases sitting between them. The use of a sample-barcoded 5' primer and a J-beta primer mix characterized a second PCR of roughly 6 to 11 cycles. TCRdb reprocessed the 5' RACE reads with MiXCR, giving one entry per CDR3 protein. In the table there are over a million distinct CDR3 sequences, more than 40% of which are singletons. The chain has TRBV12-3 or TRBV12-4 and TRBJ1-5; no definite D call. Sequenced: blood. The origin of this receptor is an older woman in good health. CDR3 nucleotides: TGTGCCAGCAGTTTAGCGGACAGCAATCAGCCCCAGCATTTT. This encodes CASSLADSNQPQHF.